This record concerns one T cell receptor beta chain sequence. Its antigen is currently unknown. It was with a sample-barcoded 5' primer and a J-beta primer mix that a second PCR of about 7 to 12 cycles was run. Through a template-switch adaptor with 12 random nucleotides, each cDNA molecule received a tag. TCRdb processed the 5' RACE reads anew with MiXCR; each CDR3 protein has one entry. The table has about 1.5 million distinct CDR3 sequences, roughly two fifths seen once; the top ten hold about 4.1%. This sample was included in a study of blood T cells in healthy people across ages. Study-level points and caveats: Strong correlation existed between TCR beta diversity and naive T cell percentage. Long-lived and aged donors differed, with more naive CD4+ cells and higher diversity in the long-lived.

The CDR3 contains 14 residues. V was cut by 2 bases and J by 2 bases, with 8 bases left in between. Germline V gene sequence: CDR1 LGHNA, CDR2 YSLEER. The chain couples TRBV4-3 to TRBJ2-3; the D is unclear. The sequenced sample consisted of blood. This clonotype was obtained from a woman between 18 and 29 years old in good health. CDR3 sequence: CASSQWGTTDTQYF. DNA for the CDR3: TGCGCCAGCAGCCAATGGGGAACCACAGATACGCAGTATTTT.